A single sample is the source of the 2 T cell receptor beta chains below, sequenced in a study of T cell repertoires in cytomegalovirus infection. MiXCR was run by TCRdb on the reads, yielding one entry per CDR3 protein. Among 250,000 to 300,000 distinct CDR3 sequences, about 25% were seen once, and the ten largest hold roughly 14%. Sequenced: PBMCs. The receptors were gathered from a human donor in good health (CMV status not recorded). Some clones in this sample may be carry-over from other donors' samples.

This clonotype came up a few times. The chain uses TRBV20-1 and TRBJ1-5; D is uncertain. Trimming cost V 0 bases and J 3 bases, with 6 bases left between them. Germline assignment: CDR1 DFQATT and CDR2 SNEGSKA (reference sequence). The CDR3 spans 13 residues. The CDR3, as DNA: TGCAGTGCTAGAGAAGACTACAATCAGCCCCAGCATTTT. It specifies CSAREDYNQPQHF.

The rearrangement joins TRBV7-9 to TRBJ2-1; the D gene is possibly TRBD2 (6 bases). This CDR3 has 14 residues. The V gene lost 1 base and the J gene lost 7 bases, with 11 bases spanning the gap. The V gene's germline CDR1 is SEHNR and CDR2 FQNEAQ (reference sequence). In nucleotides, the CDR3 is TGTGCCAGCAGCTTAGGAGTTAGCGGAAATGAGCAGTTCTTC. Translation gives CASSLGVSGNEQFF.